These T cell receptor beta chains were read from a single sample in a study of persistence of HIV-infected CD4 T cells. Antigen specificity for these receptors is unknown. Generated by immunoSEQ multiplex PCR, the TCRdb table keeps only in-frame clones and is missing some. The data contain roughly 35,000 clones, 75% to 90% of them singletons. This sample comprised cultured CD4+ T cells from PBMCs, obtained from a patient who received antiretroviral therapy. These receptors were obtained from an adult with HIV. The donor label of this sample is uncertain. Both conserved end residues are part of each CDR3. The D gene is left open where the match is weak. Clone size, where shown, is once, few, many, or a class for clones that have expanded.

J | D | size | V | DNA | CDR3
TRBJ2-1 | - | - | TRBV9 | TGTGCCAGCAGCCCCCTCGGGACACGGAGCCCGGATGAGCAGTTCTTC | CASSPLGTRSPDEQFF
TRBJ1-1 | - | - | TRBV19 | TGTGCCAGTACGACGGTCGGCTATGTCACTGAAGCTTTCTTT | CASTTVGYVTEAFF
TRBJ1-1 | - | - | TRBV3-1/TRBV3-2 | TGTGCCAGCAGCCAGGGCGCAGGTTGGAGCACTGAAGCTTTCTTT | CASSQGAGWSTEAFF
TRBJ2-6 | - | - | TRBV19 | TGTGCCAGTAGTATACAGGGAGGTTATTCTGGGGCCAACGTCCTGACTTTC | CASSIQGGYSGANVLTF
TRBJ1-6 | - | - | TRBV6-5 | TGTGCCAGCAGCCAGGGTTATAATTCACCCCTCCACTTT | CASSQGYNSPLHF
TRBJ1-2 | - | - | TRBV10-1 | TGCGCCAGCAGTGAGTCCCGAGGAAGAGGCTACACCTTC | CASSESRGRGYTF
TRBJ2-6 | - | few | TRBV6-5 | TGTGCCAGTTCACCCCGGTGGGGGGCCAACGTCCTGACTTTC | CASSPRWGANVLTF
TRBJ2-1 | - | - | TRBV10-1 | TGCGCCAGCAGTAGTTTCCTTTACAATGAGCAGTTCTTC | CASSSFLYNEQFF
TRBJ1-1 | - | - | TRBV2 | TGTGCCAGCAGTGATCCGGGGGGGGCAAACACTGAAGCTTTCTTT | CASSDPGGANTEAFF
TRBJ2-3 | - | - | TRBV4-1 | TGCGCCAGCAGCCCTTTACAGGGCGGAACAGATACGCAGTATTTT | CASSPLQGGTDTQYF
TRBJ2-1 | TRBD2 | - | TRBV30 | TGTGCCTGGACTGGGCAACTAGCGGGGGGGCTAAATGAGCAGTTCTTC | CAWTGQLAGGLNEQFF
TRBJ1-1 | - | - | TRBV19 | TGTGCCAGTAACCCGGGCCGGAAGAACACTGAAGCTTTCTTT | CASNPGRKNTEAFF
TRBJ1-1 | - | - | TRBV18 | TGTGCCAGCTCACCACAAAGGACACCGAACACTGAAGCTTTCTTT | CASSPQRTPNTEAFF
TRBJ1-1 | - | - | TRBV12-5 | TGTGCTAGTGGTATCGGGGGCGCGAACACTGAAGCTTTCTTT | CASGIGGANTEAFF
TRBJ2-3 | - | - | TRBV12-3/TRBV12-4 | TGTGCCAGCCATCCCGTCACAGATACGCAGTATTTT | CASHPVTDTQYF
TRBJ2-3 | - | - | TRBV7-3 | TGTGCCAGCAGCCCGTCTGGGAGCGACGCAGATACGCAGTATTTT | CASSPSGSDADTQYF
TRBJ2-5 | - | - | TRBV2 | TGTGCCGGAGCGGTACAAGAGACCCAGTACTTC | CAGAVQETQYF
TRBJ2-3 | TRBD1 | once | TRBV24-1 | TGTGCCACCAGCTCCGGGACAGTCACAGATACGCAGTATTTT | CATSSGTVTDTQYF
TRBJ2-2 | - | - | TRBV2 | TGTGCCAGCAGTGATAACTCGGCAGCTGGGGAGCTGTTTTTT | CASSDNSAAGELFF
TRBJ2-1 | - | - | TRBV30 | TGTGCCTGGAGTGTCAGTTCCGGGGCCTCCTACAATGAGCAGTTCTTC | CAWSVSSGASYNEQFF
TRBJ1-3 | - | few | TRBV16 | TGTGCCAGCAGCCAAAGGCCGCAGGGAAACACCATATATTTT | CASSQRPQGNTIYF
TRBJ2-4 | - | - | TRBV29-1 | TGCAGCGTCGGGGACGGGGTAGCCAAAAACATTCAGTACTTC | CSVGDGVAKNIQYF
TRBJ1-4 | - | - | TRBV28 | TGTGCCAGCAGTGTCGAGACAGGAGCGCTGTTTTTT | CASSVETGALFF
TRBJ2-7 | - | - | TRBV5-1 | TGCGCCAGCAGCTTGGAAAGGGGGATAAGCGAGCAGTACTTC | CASSLERGISEQYF
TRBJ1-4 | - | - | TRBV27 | TGTGCCAGCAGAGAGGGGGGCACGGGGGAAAAACTGTTTTTT | CASREGGTGEKLFF
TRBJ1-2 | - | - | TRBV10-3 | TGTGCCATCAGTGAGTCGGAGGGGCTGAGCTATGGCTACACCTTC | CAISESEGLSYGYTF
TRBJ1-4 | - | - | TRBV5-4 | TGTGCCAGCAGCCGAAACGTAGGTGAAAAACTGTTTTTT | CASSRNVGEKLFF
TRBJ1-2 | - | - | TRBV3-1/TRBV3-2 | TGTGCCAGCAGCTTAAGGTCCGGGACGAACTATGGCTACACCTTC | CASSLRSGTNYGYTF
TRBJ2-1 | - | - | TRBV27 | TGTGACTTGGATGAGCAGTTCTTC | CDLDEQFF
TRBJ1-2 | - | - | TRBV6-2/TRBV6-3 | TGTGCCAGCAGTTACTCTATTTCAGGGCTCTACACCTTC | CASSYSISGLYTF
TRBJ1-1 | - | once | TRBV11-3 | TGTGCCAGCAGCTTTCGGGAAAGGGGAATGAACACTGAAGCTTTCTTT | CASSFRERGMNTEAFF
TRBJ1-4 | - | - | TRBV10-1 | TGCGCCAGCAGTGCGGACGGCCCGGCGGGAAAACTGTTTTTT | CASSADGPAGKLFF
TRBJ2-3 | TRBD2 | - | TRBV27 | TGTGCCAGCAGCCTGACTAGCGGGGGCCGGTACACAGATACGCAGTATTTT | CASSLTSGGRYTDTQYF
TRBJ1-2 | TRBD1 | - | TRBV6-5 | TGTGCCAGCAGTTACACCCGGACAGGACTTAACTATGGCTACACCTTC | CASSYTRTGLNYGYTF
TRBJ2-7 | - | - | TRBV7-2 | TGTGCCAGTGGACTGGCGTCCACCTACGAGCAGTACTTC | CASGLASTYEQYF
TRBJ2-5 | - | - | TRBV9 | TGTGCCAGCAGCGTAGGATTGGGGCCTGAGACCCAGTACTTC | CASSVGLGPETQYF
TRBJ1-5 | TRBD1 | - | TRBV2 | TGTGCCAGCAGTGAAACCGAACCGACAGGGGCTCAGCCCCAGCATTTT | CASSETEPTGAQPQHF
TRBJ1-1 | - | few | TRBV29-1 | TGCAGCGGACTGCGTTCGTTGGGGAATACTGAAGCTTTCTTT | CSGLRSLGNTEAFF
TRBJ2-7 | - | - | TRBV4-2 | TGTGCCAGCAGCCCCCAGGCCGCCTACGAGCAGTACTTC | CASSPQAAYEQYF
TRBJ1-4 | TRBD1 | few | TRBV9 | TGTGCCAGCAGCATGGGACAGAGAAATGAAAAACTGTTTTTT | CASSMGQRNEKLFF
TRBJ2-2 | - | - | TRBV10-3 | TGTGCCGCGTCGGTCGGGGCAACGAACACCGGGGAGCTGTTTTTT | CAASVGATNTGELFF
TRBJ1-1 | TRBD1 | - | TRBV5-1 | TGCGCCAGCAGCCCCCGGGACAGGGGGAACACTGAAGCTTTCTTT | CASSPRDRGNTEAFF
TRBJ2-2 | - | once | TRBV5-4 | TGTGCCAGCAGCTTGAGGGGTAACACCGGGGAGCTGTTTTTT | CASSLRGNTGELFF
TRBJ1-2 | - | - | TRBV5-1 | TGCGCCAGCAGCTTGGACGCCCTGGGCTATGGCTACACCTTC | CASSLDALGYGYTF
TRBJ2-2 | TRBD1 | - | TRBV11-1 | TGTGCCAGCAGCTCGACAGGGTTGGCCACCGGGGAGCTGTTTTTT | CASSSTGLATGELFF
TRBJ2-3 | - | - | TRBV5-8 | TGTGCCAGCAGCTTCCGACAGGCAAACACAGATACGCAGTATTTT | CASSFRQANTDTQYF
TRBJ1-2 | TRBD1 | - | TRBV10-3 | TGTGCCATCAGGGGTCAGGGACAGCACTATGGCTACACCTTC | CAIRGQGQHYGYTF
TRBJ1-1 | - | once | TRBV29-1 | TGCAGCGTATCCCGGACTCTTGGCACTGAAGCTTTCTTT | CSVSRTLGTEAFF
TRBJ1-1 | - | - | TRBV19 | TGTGCCAGTAGTCGGGACGGGAACACTGAAGCTTTCTTT | CASSRDGNTEAFF
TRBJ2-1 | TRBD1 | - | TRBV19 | TGTGCCAGTAGTATGGGGGACAGGGGACCCTACAATGAGCAGTTCTTC | CASSMGDRGPYNEQFF
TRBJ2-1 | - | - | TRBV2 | TGTGCCAGCAGGGAACTTAACCCCATCAATGAGCAGTTCTTC | CASRELNPINEQFF
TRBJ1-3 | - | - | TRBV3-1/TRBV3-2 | TGTGCCAGCAGCCAAGTCCGACTACGCTCATCCTCTGGAAACACCATATATTTT | CASSQVRLRSSSGNTIYF
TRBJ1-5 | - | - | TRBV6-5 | TGTGCCAGCGGTCGGGAGGTGGGCAATCAGCCCCAGCATTTT | CASGREVGNQPQHF